This T cell receptor beta chain comes out of a study of somatic mutations in cytotoxic T cells in rheumatoid arthritis. Assay: immunoSEQ multiplex PCR; the TCRdb copy retains only in-frame clones and omits some. The sample lists about 16,000 clones, roughly 73% seen once, with about 20% in the top ten. Study-wide results and limits: Among 65 to 75 patients, 7 or 8 showed a largest CD8+ clone that surpassed 20% of CD8+ cells. Patients with rheumatoid arthritis, but not healthy controls, had CD8+ clonality that increased with age.

Losses at the gene ends were 10 bases for V and 3 bases for J; bases not matched to a gene: 9. CDR1 and CDR2 from the germline V gene are MNHNS and SASEGT. This CDR3 has 14 residues. Using positive magnetic bead selection on an AutoMACS, CD4+ and CD8+ cells were isolated, after which their purity was checked by flow cytometry. On this clone: Its antigen is currently unknown.

The chain recombines TRBV6-1 with TRBJ1-5; TRBD1 agrees at 7 bases. The sample comprised CD8+ T cells sorted from blood. The TCR was taken from an adult with rheumatoid arthritis. The CDR3 reads CATRGTAYNQPQHF. CDR3 nucleotide sequence: TGTGCCACCCGTGGGACAGCTTACAATCAGCCCCAGCATTTT.